This T cell receptor beta chain was sequenced for a study of blood T cells in healthy people across ages. Worth noting for this clonotype: Its target is not known.

Study-level points and caveats: Strong correlation linked observed beta diversity and percent naive T cells.

Next came a second PCR, run for about 7 to 12 cycles, which used a sample-barcoded 5' primer along with a J-beta primer mix. TCRdb independently ran MiXCR on the 5' RACE reads; one entry per CDR3 protein. The sample holds roughly 1,500,000 distinct CDR3 sequences; about 31% are singletons and the top ten take 11%. The CDR3 covers 14 residues. The V and J ends lost 4 bases and 4 bases, in that order; junction bases with no gene match: 7. The germline V gene has CDR1 MGHRA and CDR2 YSYEKL. The source of this sequence is a woman aged 30 to 39 in good health. This sequence joins TRBV4-1 and TRBJ2-7; the match to TRBD2 covers 7 bases. Sequenced sample: blood. CDR3 region: CASSPTEGGYEQYF. CDR3 nucleotides: TGCGCCAGCAGCCCCACAGAGGGAGGGTACGAGCAGTACTTC.